Sequencing of this T cell receptor beta chain was carried out in a study of T cell repertoires in cytomegalovirus infection. At the level of the study: CMV infection and matching HLA type were both indicated by public TCR beta signatures.

Trimming cost V 5 bases and J 5 bases, with 15 bases left between them. The CDR3 extends over 14 amino acids. CDR1 and CDR2 from the germline V gene are KGHSH and LQKENI. With regard to this clonotype: The target antigen is unknown.

Study results and limitations: It was HLA-C-restricted CMV-specific TCR beta clonotypes that dominated the response ex vivo.

From the reads, TCRdb called clonotypes with MiXCR, one entry per CDR3 protein. This sample has about 360,000 distinct CDR3 sequences, with 15% to 20% found just once. The receptor comes from a human donor in good health (CMV status not recorded). Some clones in this sample may be carry-over from other donors' samples. The chain joins TRBV18 to TRBJ1-1; D remains unclear. Sequencing was done on a sample of PBMCs. The CDR3 protein is CASSGPSGGTEAFF. In nucleotides, the CDR3 is TGTGCCAGCTCAGGACCGTCCGGCGGGACTGAAGCTTTCTTT.